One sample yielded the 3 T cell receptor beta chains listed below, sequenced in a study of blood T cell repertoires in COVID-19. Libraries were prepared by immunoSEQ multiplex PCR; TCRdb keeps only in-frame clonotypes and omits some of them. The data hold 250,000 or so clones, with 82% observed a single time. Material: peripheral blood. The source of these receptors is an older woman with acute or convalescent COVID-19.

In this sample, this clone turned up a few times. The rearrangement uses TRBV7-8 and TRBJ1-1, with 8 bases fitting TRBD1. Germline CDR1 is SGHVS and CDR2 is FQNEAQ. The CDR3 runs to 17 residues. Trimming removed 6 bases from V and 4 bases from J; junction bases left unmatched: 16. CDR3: CASSSTGGRYVGTEAFF. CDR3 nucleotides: TGTGCCAGCAGTTCTACAGGGGGAAGGTATGTTGGCACTGAAGCTTTCTTT.

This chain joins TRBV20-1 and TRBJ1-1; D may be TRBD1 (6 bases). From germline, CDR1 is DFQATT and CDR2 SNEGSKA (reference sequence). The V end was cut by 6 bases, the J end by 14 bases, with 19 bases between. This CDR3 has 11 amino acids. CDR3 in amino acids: CSALQGRSPFF. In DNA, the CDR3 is TGCAGTGCGTTACAGGGAAGAAGCCCCTTCTTT.

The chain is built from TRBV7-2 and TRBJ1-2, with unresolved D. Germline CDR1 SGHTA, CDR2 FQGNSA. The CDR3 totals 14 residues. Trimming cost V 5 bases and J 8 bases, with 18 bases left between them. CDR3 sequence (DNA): TGTGCCAGCAGCCTGTCGGGATTGAGGGAAGGCTACACCTTC. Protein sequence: CASSLSGLREGYTF.